The 9 T cell receptor beta chains reported below all come from one sample, sequenced in a study of CD8 T cells in ankylosing spondylitis. TCRdb independently ran MiXCR on the 5' RACE reads; one entry per CDR3 protein. Of approximately 350,000 distinct CDR3 sequences in the sample, around 20% were seen once. The sample consisted of blood, either unsorted or a sorted T cell fraction (not recorded which). The receptor set was obtained from a male donor with ankylosing spondylitis or in good health (not recorded which).

This clonotype has a handful of counts. V gene TRBV10-3 combines with J gene TRBJ2-2, with a tentative D call TRBD2 (6 bases). The germline gives CDR1 ENHRY, CDR2 SYGVKD. The CDR3 runs to 17 residues. Between the trimmed V and J ends, which lost 0 bases and 4 bases, there was a span of 15 bases. The CDR3 bases are TGTGCCATCAGTGAGTCCCAGGCGGGGCTAGGCACCGGGGAGCTGTTTTTT. Protein: CAISESQAGLGTGELFF.

The V and J genes are TRBV4-1 and TRBJ2-1; 12 positions agree with TRBD2. The CDR3 has 16 amino acids. V dropped 1 base and J dropped 8; count of bases not matched to a gene: 6. The germline V gene has CDR1 MGHRA and CDR2 YSYEKL. Written as DNA, the CDR3 is TGCGCCAGCAGCCAAGTTACTAGCGGGGGGCTCCATGAGCAGTTCTTC. Translation: CASSQVTSGGLHEQFF.

This clonotype was seen more than once but under ten times. V and J are TRBV12-3 or TRBV12-4 and TRBJ2-3; D remains unclear. This CDR3 is 16 amino acids long. Between the trimmed V and J ends, which lost 2 bases and 0 bases, there was a span of 12 bases. The CDR3 DNA reads as TGTGCCAGCAGTTTAAGGGCCGGAATTAGCACAGATACGCAGTATTTT. Translated, it gives CASSLRAGISTDTQYF.

The V and J genes are TRBV7-9 and TRBJ2-7; 10 nucleotides match TRBD1. Germline CDR1 is SEHNR and CDR2 is FQNEAQ (reference sequence). With V trimmed by 1 base and J by 2 bases, 5 bases remained unmatched. CDR3 length equals 16 residues. CDR3 residues: CASSLGPGQGPYEQYF. CDR3 DNA sequence: TGTGCCAGCAGCTTAGGTCCGGGACAGGGGCCCTACGAGCAGTACTTC.

This clonotype was detected only a few times. The chain recombines TRBV6-5 with TRBJ2-3, with D possibly called TRBD1 or TRBD2 (6 bases each). The CDR3 contains 16 residues. Germline V gives CDR1 MNHEY, CDR2 SVGAGI. Trimming pared 2 bases from V and 3 bases from J, leaving 15 bases between. The CDR3 coding sequence is TGTGCCAGCAGTTACCTCGGGGGCGGTCTTACAGATACGCAGTATTTT. This translates into CASSYLGGGLTDTQYF.

This clonotype was seen more than once but under ten times. The chain has TRBV5-6 and TRBJ2-7, with D unclear. This CDR3 comprises 16 residues. V gave up 2 bases and J gave up 5 bases, with 20 bases separating them. In germline, CDR1 is SGHDT, CDR2 YYEEEE. The CDR3 DNA sequence: TGTGCCAGCAGCTTCCTCCGCTATAAGTCGGGCGACGAGCAGTACTTC. Its protein is CASSFLRYKSGDEQYF. The full variable domain, completed using reference TRBV5-6 and TRBJ2-7, is DAGVTQSPTHLIKTRGQQVTLRCSPKSGHDTVSWYQQALGQGPQFIFQYYEEEERQRGNFPDRFSGHQFPNYSSELNVNALLLGDSALYLCASSFLRYKSGDEQYFGPGTRLTVT.

This clonotype has a handful of counts. This chain links TRBV20-1 with TRBJ2-1; D is unresolved. The CDR3 sequence is 13 residues long. CDR1 is DFQATT and CDR2 is SNEGSKA in the germline V gene (reference sequence). The ends were cut back, 3 bases at V and 5 bases at J, with 11 bases in the middle. The CDR3 coding sequence is TGCAGTGCTAGCTCTGAGACTCACAATGAGCAGTTCTTC. Translation: CSASSETHNEQFF.

This clonotype was observed a handful of times. CDR3 DNA: TGCGCCAGCAGAGGACTAGTCCTCACAGATACGCAGTATTTT. It codes for CASRGLVLTDTQYF. The chain recombines TRBV10-2 with TRBJ2-3; 7 positions match TRBD2. Germline V gene sequence: CDR1 WSHSY, CDR2 SAAADI. J gave up 2 bases and V 6 bases, and 5 bases lay outside the gene matches. The CDR3 consists of 14 residues.

V is TRBV4-1 and J is TRBJ2-7; possible D gene TRBD1, 6 bases. This CDR3 comprises 14 residues. V lost 1 base to trimming and J lost 4 bases, with 11 bases between them. The germline gives CDR1 MGHRA, CDR2 YSYEKL. CDR3 region: CASSQGRGRYEQYF. The CDR3, as DNA: TGCGCCAGCAGCCAAGGCAGGGGTAGGTACGAGCAGTACTTC.